Following are 6 T cell receptor beta chains from one sample sequenced in a study of T cells after yellow fever vaccination (dated by TCRdb to between 2018 and 2020). What this sample's treatment or condition label stands for: live attenuated yellow fever vaccine strain. The receptor library was made with 5' RACE. The sequencer listed for this sample is Illumina HiSeq 2500. The public sequencing data were trimmed at Q25 with fastp and processed into clonotypes with MiXCR by TCRdb, which kept only in-frame beta chains. Every entry covers one CDR3 protein and lists the most common genes and DNA from its rows. This sample lists 70,000 or so distinct CDR3 sequences; around 7.8% were detected once. The top ten constitute approximately 29% of the sample. The source was CD8+ T cells sorted from PBMCs, collected 10 days after the first yellow fever vaccination. These receptors originate from a man aged 18-30 years who received the YFV17D yellow fever vaccine.

This clonotype was seen more than once but under ten times. At one boundary the junction diverges from the germline segment, which might be a read error. This chain joins TRBV4-1 and TRBJ1-2, with a tentative D call TRBD1 (5 bases). Germline assignment: CDR1 MGHRA and CDR2 YSYEKL. This CDR3 is built from 14 residues. CDR3 coding DNA: TGCGCCAGCAGCAAAGACTCCGGGACCTATGGCTACACCTTC. It codes for CASSKDSGTYGYTF.

The chain is built from TRBV10-2 and TRBJ1-5; D is uncertain. The germline V gene encodes CDR1 WSHSY and CDR2 SAAADI. The CDR3 loop spans 12 amino acids. The V end was cut by 2 bases, the J end by 4 bases, with 3 bases between. The chain's CDR3 is CASSEGNQPQHF. CDR3 in DNA: TGCGCCAGCAGTGAGGGGAATCAGCCCCAGCATTTT.

This chain connects TRBV7-9 to TRBJ1-2; the D gene is possibly TRBD1 (5 bases). The CDR3 runs to 11 residues. The germline V gene has CDR1 SEHNR and CDR2 FQNEAQ (reference sequence). Deletions cut 8 bases from V and 4 bases from J, with 8 bases between. The CDR3 region is CASGTGYGYTF. CDR3 DNA sequence: TGTGCCAGCGGGACCGGCTATGGCTACACCTTC.

This clonotype appeared a few times. The J gene is TRBJ2-3, the V gene TRBV12-3 or TRBV12-4; 7 nucleotides line up with TRBD2. This CDR3 has 16 amino acids. V lost 2 bases and J lost 2; bases outside the gene matches: 7. The CDR3 coding sequence is TGTGCCAGCAGTTTACAGCGGGGCCTACCCACAGATACGCAGTATTTT. Its protein is CASSLQRGLPTDTQYF.

This clonotype was counted ten times or more. The chain is built from TRBV7-3 and TRBJ2-3, with TRBD2 identical over 9 bases. This CDR3 contains 17 residues. Germline V gene data show CDR1 as SGHTA and CDR2 as FQGTGA. The V gene end was trimmed by 2 bases and the J gene end by 0 bases; junction bases not matched to a gene: 6. The CDR3, as DNA: TGTGCCAGCAGCTTAGTCCCTAGCGGGGTTAGCACAGATACGCAGTATTTT. Translation gives CASSLVPSGVSTDTQYF.

The sample holds a few counts of this clonotype. This sequence joins TRBV7-9 and TRBJ2-1; D gene ambiguous. The CDR3 spans 16 residues. The germline gives CDR1 SEHNR, CDR2 FQNEAQ (reference sequence). Trimming stripped 2 bases from V and 0 bases from J, with 11 bases between. CDR3 protein: CASSLFGLSSYNEQFF. In DNA form, the CDR3 reads TGTGCCAGCAGCTTATTCGGGCTAAGCTCCTACAATGAGCAGTTCTTC.